The 18 T cell receptor beta chains below were found in one sample sequenced in a study of T cell repertoires in cytomegalovirus infection. For these receptors, no antigen is known. One entry per CDR3 protein, called by TCRdb with MiXCR from the reads. This sample carries some 110,000 distinct CDR3 sequences, 10% of them seen once, and the ten largest clones take approximately 31%. Material: PBMCs, sequenced either directly or after in vitro stimulation (not recorded which). These receptors were collected from a human donor in good health (CMV status not recorded). Some clones in this sample may be carry-over from other donors' samples.

This clonotype was seen a few times. This CDR3 reads CSAGRDRANEQFF. The CDR3 DNA follows: TGCAGCGCGGGTCGGGACAGGGCCAATGAGCAGTTCTTC. This chain connects TRBV29-1 to TRBJ2-1; 9 bases map to TRBD1. The CDR3 contains 13 residues. The J segment lost 6 bases and the V segment lost 7 bases, leaving 7 bases of the junction unmatched. The V gene's germline CDR1 is SQVTM and CDR2 ANQGSEA.

A few counts support this clonotype. This CDR3 reads CASSFTSGRASEQFF. The CDR3 nucleotides read TGTGCCAGCAGTTTTACTAGCGGGAGGGCCAGTGAGCAGTTCTTC. V and J are TRBV6-8 and TRBJ2-1, with 13 bases lining up with TRBD2. This CDR3 region has 15 residues. Trimming at V came to 4 bases and at J to 9 bases, leaving 6 bases not matched to a gene. Germline assignment: CDR1 MNHGY and CDR2 SAAAGT.

This clonotype was recorded a few times. V usage is TRBV6-4 and J usage is TRBJ2-6, with D uncertain. CDR3 length: 14 amino acids. The germline CDR1 and CDR2 sequences are MRHNA and SNTAGT. V was pared by 3 bases and J by 2 bases, with 5 bases between. As DNA, the CDR3 is TGTGCCAGCAGTGATATGGCTGGGGCCAACGTCCTGACTTTC. Translated, it gives CASSDMAGANVLTF.

This clonotype was picked up many times. The rearrangement uses TRBV18 and TRBJ1-2; D perhaps matches TRBD1 (5 bases). The CDR3 sequence is 13 residues long. The germline V gene encodes CDR1 KGHSH and CDR2 LQKENI. V lost 3 bases and J 3 bases, leaving 8 bases between the germline ends. CDR3 region: CASSPAGHYGYTF. The DNA of the CDR3 is TGTGCCAGCTCACCTGCGGGACACTATGGCTACACCTTC.

The chain combines TRBV6-2 or TRBV6-3 with TRBJ1-6; D is possibly TRBD1 (5 bases). The germline gives CDR1 MNHEY, CDR2 SVGEGT. Trimming shortened V by 6 bases and J by 6 bases, and 18 bases separated the two germline ends. The CDR3 totals 16 residues. The CDR3 region has the DNA TGTGCCAGCAGCCGCCTCGGGACCCCCCTTAATTCACCCCTCCACTTT. Its protein product is CASSRLGTPLNSPLHF.

The chain links TRBV20-1 to TRBJ1-1; D may be TRBD1 (5 bases). Per germline, CDR1 DFQATT and CDR2 SNEGSKA (reference sequence). Between the trimmed V and J ends, which lost 5 bases and 0 bases, there was a span of 10 bases. This CDR3 is 13 amino acids long. CDR3 protein: CSAWLGVNTEAFF. Written as DNA, the CDR3 is TGCAGTGCTTGGCTAGGGGTGAACACTGAAGCTTTCTTT.

The rearrangement links TRBV4-1 to TRBJ2-7; 7 bases match TRBD1. The CDR3 consists of 16 residues. J gave up 7 bases and V 2 bases, and 14 bases lay outside the gene matches. Germline V gene sequence: CDR1 MGHRA, CDR2 YSYEKL. CDR3 sequence (DNA): TGCGCCAGCAGCCAAACGACAGGGTACCCCTCGGGGGAGCAGTACTTC. Encoded protein: CASSQTTGYPSGEQYF.

At least ten counts were recorded for this clonotype. The DNA of the CDR3 is TGTGCCAGCAGCTCAGGACTAGCGGGCATTCGCTCCTACAATGAGCAGTTCTTC. This sequence encodes CASSSGLAGIRSYNEQFF. The rearrangement links TRBV7-2 to TRBJ2-1; TRBD2 aligns across 11 bases. The CDR3 runs to 18 residues. Germline CDR1 and CDR2: SGHTA and FQGNSA. Trimming took 4 bases from V and 0 from J; bases not matched to a gene: 8.

This clonotype was counted between two and nine times. The chain employs TRBV4-3 and TRBJ2-2; 8 bases agree with TRBD2. From germline, CDR1 is LGHNA and CDR2 YSLEER. CDR3 size: 17 residues. Unmatched junction bases numbered 10, after V lost 0 bases and J lost 7 bases. As DNA, the CDR3 is TGCGCCAGCAGCCAAGATGTCCCGGGAGGGCCGGTCGGGGAGCTGTTTTTT. Translated, it gives CASSQDVPGGPVGELFF.

This clonotype was counted ten times or more. The chain uses TRBV7-2 and TRBJ2-7; 7 nucleotides align to TRBD2. Germline V gene lookup returns CDR1 SGHTA and CDR2 FQGNSA. The CDR3 consists of 17 residues. After removal of 2 bases from V and 9 bases from J, the junction contained 19 bases not matched to a gene. CDR3 region: CASSLMWEGLRNDLQYF. The CDR3 DNA reads as TGTGCCAGCAGCTTAATGTGGGAGGGCCTTAGGAACGACCTGCAGTACTTC. Drawing the rest from reference TRBV7-2 and TRBJ2-7, the complete variable domain is GAGVSQSPSNKVTEKGKDVELRCDPISGHTALYWYRQSLGQGLEFLIYFQGNSAPDKSGLPSDRFSAERTGGSVSTLTIQRTQQEDSAVYLCASSLMWEGLRNDLQYFGPGTRLTVT.

This clonotype has at least ten counts. The chain links TRBV7-2 to TRBJ2-5; 10 bases fit TRBD1. The CDR3 length is 14 residues. Germline lookup yields CDR1 SGHTA and CDR2 FQGNSA. The J segment lost 4 bases and the V segment lost 4 bases, leaving 3 bases of the junction unmatched. Here the CDR3 reads CASSSTGGLETQYF. The CDR3, as DNA: TGTGCCAGCAGCTCGACAGGGGGCTTAGAGACCCAGTACTTC.

The chain combines TRBV10-3 with TRBJ2-1; D perhaps matches TRBD2 (6 bases). Germline CDR1 reads ENHRY; CDR2 reads SYGVKD. Trimming stripped 6 bases from V and 4 bases from J, with 19 bases between. The CDR3 contains 16 residues. This CDR3 is CAIRPILAKGYNEQFF. The CDR3 DNA follows: TGTGCCATCAGACCCATCCTAGCGAAAGGGTACAATGAGCAGTTCTTC.

This clonotype was seen at least ten times. The junction differs from germline at one of its ends, possibly a read error. The V and J genes are TRBV7-7 and TRBJ2-5, with 10 bases that match TRBD2. The CDR3 length is 18 residues. The germline gives CDR1 SSHAT, CDR2 FNYEAQ (reference sequence). Written as DNA, the CDR3 is TGTGCTAGCAGTCCAAGAGCTCTAGCGGGAGCTGGCCAAGAGACCCAGTACTTC. This sequence encodes CASSPRALAGAGQETQYF. The entire variable domain, with the rest obtained from reference TRBV7-7 and TRBJ2-5, is as follows: GAGVSQSPRYKVTKRGQDVTLRCDPISSHATLYWYQQALGQGPEFLTYFNYEAQPDKSGLPSDRFSAERPEGSISTLTIQRTEQRDSAMYRCASSPRALAGAGQETQYFGPGTRLLVL.

The rearrangement uses TRBV12-3 or TRBV12-4 and TRBJ2-7, with 8 bases fitting TRBD1. This CDR3 contains 15 residues. The ends lost 6 bases at V and 5 bases at J; junction bases unmatched: 12. The CDR3 DNA is TGTGCCAGCAGGGGGGGACAGGAGGGGTACAACGAGCAGTACTTC. It yields the protein CASRGGQEGYNEQYF.

This clonotype occurred many times. The J gene is TRBJ2-1, the V gene TRBV10-3; TRBD2 agrees at 7 bases. Germline assignment: CDR1 ENHRY and CDR2 SYGVKD. This CDR3 has 15 residues. With V trimmed by 3 bases and J by 6 bases, 8 bases remained unmatched. In DNA, the CDR3 is TGTGCCATCAGTGATAGGTCGGCTAGCGGCAATGAGCAGTTCTTC. Residues: CAISDRSASGNEQFF.

This clonotype has a handful of counts. The chain joins TRBV11-1 to TRBJ2-7; 15 bases are a match to TRBD2. V dropped 5 bases and J dropped 6; count of bases not matched to a gene: 2. The CDR3 runs 14 residues. Germline V gene lookup returns CDR1 SGHAT and CDR2 FQDESV (reference sequence). The CDR3 DNA reads as TGTGCCAGCAGCCCGGGACTAGCGGGAGGCGAGCAGTACTTC. Protein: CASSPGLAGGEQYF.

This clonotype was picked up a small number of times. The chain uses TRBV7-2 and TRBJ2-4; the match to TRBD2 covers 9 bases. CDR3 size: 15 residues. Germline values: CDR1 SGHTA, CDR2 FQGNSA. The V and J ends lost 3 bases and 8 bases, in that order; junction bases with no gene match: 8. The CDR3 region is CASSLGAGGQYIQYF. CDR3 coding DNA: TGTGCCAGCAGCTTGGGCGCGGGAGGGCAATACATTCAGTACTTC.

This clonotype appeared once. V gene TRBV7-2 combines with J gene TRBJ2-3; possibly TRBD2 for D (5 bases). Looked up from germline, CDR1 is SGHTA and CDR2 is FQGNSA. The CDR3 is 12 residues long. The germline V and J ends were trimmed by 9 bases and 4 bases, with 11 bases remaining between them. The CDR3 sequence is CASSGSADTQYF. CDR3 sequence (DNA): TGTGCCAGTAGTGGGAGTGCAGATACGCAGTATTTT.